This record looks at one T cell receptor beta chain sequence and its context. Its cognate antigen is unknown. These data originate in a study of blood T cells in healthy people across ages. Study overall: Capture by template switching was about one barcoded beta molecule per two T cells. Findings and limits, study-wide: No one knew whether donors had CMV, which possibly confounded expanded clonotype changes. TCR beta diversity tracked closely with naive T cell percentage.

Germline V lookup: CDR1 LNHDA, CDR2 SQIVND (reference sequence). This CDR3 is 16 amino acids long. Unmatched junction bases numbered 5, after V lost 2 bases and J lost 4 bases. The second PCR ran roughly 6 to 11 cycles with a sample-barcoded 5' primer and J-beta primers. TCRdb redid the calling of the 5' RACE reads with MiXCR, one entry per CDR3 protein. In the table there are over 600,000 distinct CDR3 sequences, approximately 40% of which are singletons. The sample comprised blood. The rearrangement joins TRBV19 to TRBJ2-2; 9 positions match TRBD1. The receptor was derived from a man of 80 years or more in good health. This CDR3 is CASSIMGTGSTGELFF. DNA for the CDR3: TGTGCCAGTAGTATAATGGGGACAGGGAGCACCGGGGAGCTGTTTTTT. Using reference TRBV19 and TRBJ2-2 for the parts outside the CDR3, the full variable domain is DGGITQSPKYLFRKEGQNVTLSCEQNLNHDAMYWYRQDPGQGLRLIYYSQIVNDFQKGDIAEGYSVSREKKESFPLTVTSAQKNPTAFYLCASSIMGTGSTGELFFGEGSRLTVL.